The count of the clone carrying this T cell receptor (beta chain) is one. Generated by immunoSEQ multiplex PCR, the TCRdb table keeps only in-frame clones and is missing some. The sample includes 650,000 to 800,000 clones, around 70% of them seen just once. The CDR3 spans 14 residues. The V end was cut by 3 bases, the J end by 1 base, with 9 bases between. Germline values: CDR1 LNHDA, CDR2 SQIVND (reference sequence). The sample is drawn from a study of shared clonotypes between healthy human individuals. Sequencing was performed on memory CD4+ T cells sorted from blood. The subset here: CD45RA-negative fraction. The TCR was taken from a woman aged 25 to 39 in good health. The gene calls are TRBV19 and TRBJ1-1, with D perhaps TRBD1 (5 bases). The CDR3 DNA reads as TGTGCCAGTAGTATCCATCAGGGGAACACTGAAGCTTTCTTT. Translated: CASSIHQGNTEAFF. The variable domain in full, with the rest retrieved from reference TRBV19 and TRBJ1-1, is DGGITQSPKYLFRKEGQNVTLSCEQNLNHDAMYWYRQDPGQGLRLIYYSQIVNDFQKGDIAEGYSVSREKKESFPLTVTSAQKNPTAFYLCASSIHQGNTEAFFGQGTRLTVV.